These T cell receptor beta chains were read from a single sample in a study of OX40 agonist ivuxolimab in advanced cancers. Assay: immunoSEQ multiplex PCR; the TCRdb copy retains only in-frame clones and omits some. The profile shows 50,000 to 70,000 clones, 75% to 90% of them singletons. The specimen was CD4+ or CD8+ T cells sorted from blood, collected in a trial of the OX40 agonist ivuxolimab. These receptors came from an adult with an advanced solid tumor such as melanoma, head and neck, liver or kidney cancer. CDR3s include the opening cysteine and the closing phenylalanine or tryptophan. The D gene is left open where the match is weak. Clone size is not always given. Where it is, it says once, few, many or a class for expanded clones.

J: TRBJ2-7
size: -
D: -
V: TRBV6-5
CDR3: CASSYSFQDPSYEQYF
DNA: TGTGCCAGCAGTTACTCCTTTCAGGATCCCTCCTACGAGCAGTACTTC

J: TRBJ1-2
size: -
D: TRBD1
V: TRBV6-1
CDR3: CACRTGGDYGYTF
DNA: TGTGCCTGCAGGACAGGGGGAGACTATGGCTACACCTTC

J: TRBJ1-2
size: -
D: -
V: TRBV6-5
CDR3: CASKGGMANYGYTF
DNA: TGTGCCAGCAAGGGGGGAATGGCTAACTATGGCTACACCTTC

J: TRBJ2-3
size: -
D: TRBD1
V: TRBV6-5
CDR3: CASVQQGTNTQYF
DNA: TGTGCCAGCGTGCAACAGGGGACCAATACGCAGTATTTT

J: TRBJ1-1
size: -
D: TRBD1
V: TRBV7-3
CDR3: CASSFGQGARGAFF
DNA: TGTGCCAGCAGCTTCGGACAGGGGGCAAGGGGAGCTTTCTTT

J: TRBJ1-6
size: -
D: -
V: TRBV5-4
CDR3: CASSLGQGNSPLHF
DNA: TGTGCCAGCAGCTTGGGCCAGGGTAATTCACCCCTCCACTTT

J: TRBJ2-3
size: -
D: TRBD2
V: TRBV30
CDR3: CAWNAGVTDTQYF
DNA: TGTGCCTGGAATGCGGGGGTGACGGATACGCAGTATTTT

J: TRBJ2-3
size: once
D: -
V: TRBV11-2
CDR3: CASTLNAADTQYF
DNA: TGTGCCAGCACCCTTAATGCCGCAGATACGCAGTATTTT

J: TRBJ1-3
size: -
D: -
V: TRBV10-3
CDR3: CAITGRKDSGNTIYF
DNA: TGTGCCATCACGGGACGGAAGGACTCTGGAAACACCATATATTTT

J: TRBJ2-5
size: -
D: -
V: TRBV5-1
CDR3: CASSGRVGGETQYF
DNA: TGCGCCAGCAGTGGGCGGGTTGGTGGAGAGACCCAGTACTTC

J: TRBJ1-6
size: -
D: -
V: TRBV6-5
CDR3: CASTPGASYNSPLHF
DNA: TGTGCCAGCACCCCAGGAGCCTCCTATAATTCACCCCTCCACTTT